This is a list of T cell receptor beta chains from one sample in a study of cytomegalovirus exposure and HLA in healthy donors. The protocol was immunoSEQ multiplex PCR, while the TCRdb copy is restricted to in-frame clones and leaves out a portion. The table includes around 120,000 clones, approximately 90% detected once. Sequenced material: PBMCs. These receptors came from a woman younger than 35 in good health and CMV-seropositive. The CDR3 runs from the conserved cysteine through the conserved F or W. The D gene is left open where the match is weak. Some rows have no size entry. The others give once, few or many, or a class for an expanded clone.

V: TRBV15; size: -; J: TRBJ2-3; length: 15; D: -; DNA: TGTGCCACCAGCAGAGATATCGGGAATCCGGATACGCAGTATTTT; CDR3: CATSRDIGNPDTQYF
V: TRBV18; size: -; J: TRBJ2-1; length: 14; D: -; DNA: TGTGCCAGCTCACCAGCTAAATCCTACAATGAGCAGTTCTTC; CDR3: CASSPAKSYNEQFF
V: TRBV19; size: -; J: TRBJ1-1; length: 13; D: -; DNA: TGTGCCACCCTCGGTTACGGAGGGACTGAAGCTTTCTTT; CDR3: CATLGYGGTEAFF
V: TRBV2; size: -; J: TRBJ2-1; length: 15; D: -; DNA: TGTGCCAGCAGTGAAGCGCGGGCCGCGTCAGATGAGCAGTTCTTC; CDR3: CASSEARAASDEQFF
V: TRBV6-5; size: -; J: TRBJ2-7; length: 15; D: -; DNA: TGTGCCAGCAGTTACTCTCAGGCCCTCTCCTACGAGCAGTACTTC; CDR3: CASSYSQALSYEQYF
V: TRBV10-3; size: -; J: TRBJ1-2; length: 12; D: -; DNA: TGTGCCATCAGTGCTGGGGGAGGAGGCTACACCTTC; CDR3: CAISAGGGGYTF
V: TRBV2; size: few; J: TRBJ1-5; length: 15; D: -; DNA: TGTGCCAGCAGTGAATGGCACATTAGCAATCAGCCCCAGCATTTT; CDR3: CASSEWHISNQPQHF
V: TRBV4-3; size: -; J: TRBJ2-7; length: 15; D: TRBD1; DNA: TGCGCCAGCAGCCCTTACAGGGGAAGTGCGGACGAGCAGTACTTC; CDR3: CASSPYRGSADEQYF
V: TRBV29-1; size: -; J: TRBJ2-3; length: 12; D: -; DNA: TGCAGCACGGGTGGGGGCGCAGATACGCAGTATTTT; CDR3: CSTGGGADTQYF
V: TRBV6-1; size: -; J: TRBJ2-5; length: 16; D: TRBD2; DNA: TGTGCCAGCAGTGAAAACCCGGGACTAGTTCTAGAGACCCAGTACTTC; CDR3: CASSENPGLVLETQYF
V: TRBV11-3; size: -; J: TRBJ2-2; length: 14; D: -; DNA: TGTGCCAGCAGCTTTGGCGGGAACACCGGGGAGCTGTTTTTT; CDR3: CASSFGGNTGELFF
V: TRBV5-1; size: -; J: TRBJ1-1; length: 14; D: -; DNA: TGCGCCAGCAGCTTGGGAGAGACAAACACTGAAGCTTTCTTT; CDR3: CASSLGETNTEAFF
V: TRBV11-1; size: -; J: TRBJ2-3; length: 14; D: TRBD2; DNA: TGTGCCAGCCAGCGGGGGGAGAACACAGATACGCAGTATTTT; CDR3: CASQRGENTDTQYF
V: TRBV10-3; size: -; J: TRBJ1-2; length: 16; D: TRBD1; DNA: TGTGCCATCAGTGATGGGGACAGGGGGGTTGACTATGGCTACACCTTC; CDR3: CAISDGDRGVDYGYTF
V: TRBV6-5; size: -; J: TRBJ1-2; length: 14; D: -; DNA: TGTGCCAGCAGTCTCGTCCGAGGACGGGGAGGCTACACCTTC; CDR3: CASSLVRGRGGYTF
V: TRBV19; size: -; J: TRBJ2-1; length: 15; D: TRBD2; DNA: TGTGCCAGTAGTACTAGCGGGGTCACCTACAATGAGCAGTTCTTC; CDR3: CASSTSGVTYNEQFF
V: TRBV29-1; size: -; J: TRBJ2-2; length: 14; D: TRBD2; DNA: TGCAGCGTACCATCTAGCGGGGGTCCCGGGGAGCTGTTTTTT; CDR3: CSVPSSGGPGELFF
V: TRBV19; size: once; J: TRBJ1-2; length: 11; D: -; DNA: TGTGCCAGTAGGACGGGGAATGGCTACACCTTC; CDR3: CASRTGNGYTF
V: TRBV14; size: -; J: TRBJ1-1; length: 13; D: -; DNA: TGTGCCAGCAGCAAGACACGGAACACTGAAGCTTTCTTT; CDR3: CASSKTRNTEAFF
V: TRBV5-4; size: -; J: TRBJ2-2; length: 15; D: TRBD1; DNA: TGTGCCAGCAGCTTACAGGGGAGTAGGACCGGGGAGCTGTTTTTT; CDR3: CASSLQGSRTGELFF
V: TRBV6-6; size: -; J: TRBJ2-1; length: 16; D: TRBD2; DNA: TGTGCCAGCAGTTACTCGAGCGGGAGGGGCTACAATGAGCAGTTCTTC; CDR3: CASSYSSGRGYNEQFF
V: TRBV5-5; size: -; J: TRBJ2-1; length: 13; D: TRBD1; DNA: TGTGCCAGCAGCCTTATCAGGGGGAATGAGCAGTTCTTC; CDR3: CASSLIRGNEQFF
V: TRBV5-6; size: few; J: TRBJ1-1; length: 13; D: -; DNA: TGTGCCAGCAGCTTTGGCTCGAACACTGAAGCTTTCTTT; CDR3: CASSFGSNTEAFF
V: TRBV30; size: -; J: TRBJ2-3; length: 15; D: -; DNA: TGTGCCTGGACGAACTCAGGGTATAGCACAGATACGCAGTATTTT; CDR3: CAWTNSGYSTDTQYF
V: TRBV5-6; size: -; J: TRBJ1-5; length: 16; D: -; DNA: TGTGCCAGCAGCTTGATCGGGGTCGCAGGCAATCAGCCCCAGCATTTT; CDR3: CASSLIGVAGNQPQHF
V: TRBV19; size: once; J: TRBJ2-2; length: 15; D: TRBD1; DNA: TGTGCCAGTAACCCGGACAGGGGTCGATTCGGGGAGCTGTTTTTT; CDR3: CASNPDRGRFGELFF
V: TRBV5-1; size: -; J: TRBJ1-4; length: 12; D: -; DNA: TGCGCCAGCAGCCCACCCGGTGAAAAACTGTTTTTT; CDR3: CASSPPGEKLFF
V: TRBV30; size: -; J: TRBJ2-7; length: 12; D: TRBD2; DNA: TGTGCCGGGACTAGCGGGAGAGGCGAGCAGTACTTC; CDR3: CAGTSGRGEQYF
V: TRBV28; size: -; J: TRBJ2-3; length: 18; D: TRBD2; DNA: TGTGCCAGCAGTTGGACTAGCGGGAGAGGAGGGAAACCAGATACGCAGTATTTT; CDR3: CASSWTSGRGGKPDTQYF
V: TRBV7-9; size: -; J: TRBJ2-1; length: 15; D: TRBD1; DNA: TGTGCCAGCAGCCGGACAGGGGACGTACACAATGAGCAGTTCTTC; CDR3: CASSRTGDVHNEQFF
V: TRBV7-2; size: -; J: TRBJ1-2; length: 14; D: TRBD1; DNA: TGTGCCAGCAGCTTAGCACAGGGGGCCTATGGCTACACCTTC; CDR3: CASSLAQGAYGYTF
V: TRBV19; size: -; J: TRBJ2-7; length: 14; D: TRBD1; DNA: TGTGCCAGTAGCCGGACAGGGAGCTCCTACGAGCAGTACTTC; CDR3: CASSRTGSSYEQYF
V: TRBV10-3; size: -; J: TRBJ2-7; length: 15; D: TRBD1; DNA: TGTGCCATCAGTGAGTCGACAGGGGGCACCTACGAGCAGTACTTC; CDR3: CAISESTGGTYEQYF
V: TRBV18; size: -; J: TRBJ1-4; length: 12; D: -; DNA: TGTGCCAGCTCACCCCGGAATGAAAAACTGTTTTTT; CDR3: CASSPRNEKLFF
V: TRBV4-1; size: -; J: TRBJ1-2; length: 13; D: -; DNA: TGCGCCAGCAGCCAGGGGGGACTCTATGGCTACACCTTC; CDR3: CASSQGGLYGYTF
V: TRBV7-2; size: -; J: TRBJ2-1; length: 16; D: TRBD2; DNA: TGTGCCAGCAGCGCCTATAGCGGGAGAAGGAACAATGAGCAGTTCTTC; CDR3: CASSAYSGRRNNEQFF
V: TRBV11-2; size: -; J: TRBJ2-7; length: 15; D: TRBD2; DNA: TGTGCCAGCAGCATAATGGGACTAGCGGGAGGGCTGTCGAACTTC; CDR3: CASSIMGLAGGLSNF
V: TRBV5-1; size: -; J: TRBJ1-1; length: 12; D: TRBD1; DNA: TGCGCCAGCAGCTTGGACAGGGGTGAAGCTTTCTTT; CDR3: CASSLDRGEAFF
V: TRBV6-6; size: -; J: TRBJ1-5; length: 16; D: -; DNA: TGTGCCAGCAGTTACCGGACAAGAATCAGCAATCAGCCCCAGCATTTT; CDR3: CASSYRTRISNQPQHF
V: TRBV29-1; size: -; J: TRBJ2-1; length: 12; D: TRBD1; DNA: TGCAGCGTTGGGGACAGGGTTCATGAGCAGTTCTTC; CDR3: CSVGDRVHEQFF
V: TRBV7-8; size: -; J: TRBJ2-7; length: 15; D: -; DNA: TGTGCCAGCAGCTTAGCGCAGCCAGGGGGGTACGAGCAGTACTTC; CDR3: CASSLAQPGGYEQYF
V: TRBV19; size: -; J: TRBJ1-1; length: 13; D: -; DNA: TGTGCCAGTAGATGGACACAGAACACTGAAGCTTTCTTT; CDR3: CASRWTQNTEAFF
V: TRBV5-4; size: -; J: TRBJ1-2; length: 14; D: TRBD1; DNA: TGTGCCAGCAGCTCCCGGGACAGGGGCTATGGCTACACCTTC; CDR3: CASSSRDRGYGYTF
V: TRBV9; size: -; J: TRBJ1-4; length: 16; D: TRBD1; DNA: TGTGCCAGCAGCGTAGCGGGGACAGGGGGTTCTGAAAAACTGTTTTTT; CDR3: CASSVAGTGGSEKLFF
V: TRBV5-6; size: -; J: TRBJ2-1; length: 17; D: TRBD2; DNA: TGTGCCAGCAGCCCTGATCTACTAGCGGGAACTTACAATGAGCAGTTCTTC; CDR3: CASSPDLLAGTYNEQFF
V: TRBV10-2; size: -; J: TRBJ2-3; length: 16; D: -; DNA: TGCGCCAGCAGCTGGCGGGCCTTTGCTAGGAAAGATACGCAGTATTTT; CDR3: CASSWRAFARKDTQYF
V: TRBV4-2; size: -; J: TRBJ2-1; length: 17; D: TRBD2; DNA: TGTGCCAGCAGCCAAGTTCCTAGCGGGCGCTCCTACAATGAGCAGTTCTTC; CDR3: CASSQVPSGRSYNEQFF
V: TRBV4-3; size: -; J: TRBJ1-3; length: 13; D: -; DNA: TGCGCCAGCAGCCAAGATGGGGGGAACACCATATATTTT; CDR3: CASSQDGGNTIYF
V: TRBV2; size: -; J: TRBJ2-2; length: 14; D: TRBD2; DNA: TGTGCCAATACCAAAGCGGGGGGAACCGGGGAGCTGTTTTTT; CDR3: CANTKAGGTGELFF
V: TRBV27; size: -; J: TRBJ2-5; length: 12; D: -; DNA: TGTGCCAGCAGTTTAGCCGGGGGGACCCAGTACTTC; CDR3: CASSLAGGTQYF
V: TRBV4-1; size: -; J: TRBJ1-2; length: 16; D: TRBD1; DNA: TGCGCCAGCAGCCAAGCGGGGACAGGGAGCAACTATGGCTACACCTTC; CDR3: CASSQAGTGSNYGYTF
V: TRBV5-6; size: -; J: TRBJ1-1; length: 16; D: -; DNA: TGTGCCAGCAGCTTCTACCCGGGACACCCGAACACTGAAGCTTTCTTT; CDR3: CASSFYPGHPNTEAFF
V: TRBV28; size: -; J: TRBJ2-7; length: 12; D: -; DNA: TGTGCCAGCAGTTTAAAGGGGAAAGAGCAGTACTTC; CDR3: CASSLKGKEQYF
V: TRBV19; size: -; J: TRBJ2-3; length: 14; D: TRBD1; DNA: TGTGCCACCTTGGACAGGGGGCACACAGATACGCAGTATTTT; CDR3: CATLDRGHTDTQYF
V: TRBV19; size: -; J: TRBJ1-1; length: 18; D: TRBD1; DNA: TGTGCCAGTAGACGATACGGACAGGGGATCGAGCCGGCCACTGAAGCTTTCTTT; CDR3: CASRRYGQGIEPATEAFF
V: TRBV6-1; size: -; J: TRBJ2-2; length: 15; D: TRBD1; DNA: TGTGCCAGCAGGGGGACAGGGGGCGCCGGCGGGGAGCTGTTTTTT; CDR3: CASRGTGGAGGELFF
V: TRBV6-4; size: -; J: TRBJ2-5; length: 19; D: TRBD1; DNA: TGTGCCAGCAGCTCGGACAGGTGGTGGGCATCTACCCTAGAAGAGACCCAGTACTTC; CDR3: CASSSDRWWASTLEETQYF